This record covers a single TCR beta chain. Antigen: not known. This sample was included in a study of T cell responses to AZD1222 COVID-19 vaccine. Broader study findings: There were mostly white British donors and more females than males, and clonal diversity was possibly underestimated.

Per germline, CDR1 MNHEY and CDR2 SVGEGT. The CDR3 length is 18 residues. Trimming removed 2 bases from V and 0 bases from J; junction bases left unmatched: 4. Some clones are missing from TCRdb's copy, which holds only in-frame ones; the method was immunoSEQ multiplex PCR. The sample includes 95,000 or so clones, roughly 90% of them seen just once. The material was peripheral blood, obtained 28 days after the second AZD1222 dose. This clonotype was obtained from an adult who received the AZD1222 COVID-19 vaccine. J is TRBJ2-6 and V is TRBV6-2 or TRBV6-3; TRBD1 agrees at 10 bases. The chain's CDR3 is CASSYPGQGGSGANVLTF. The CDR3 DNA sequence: TGTGCCAGCAGTTACCCTGGACAGGGGGGCTCTGGGGCCAACGTCCTGACTTTC.